This T cell receptor beta chain was captured in a study of human T cells and chemical hapten exposure. Time point reported: pre-sensitization, week 0. Treatment specified: therapeutic diphenylcyclopropenone sensitization with weekly scalp DPC. Authors' analysis steps: TCRs per sample had a median of approximately 96,000 and ranged from roughly 20,000 to 690,600. TCRdb passed the RACE reads through MiXCR, listing each CDR3 protein once. The V and J calls and clone size are TCRdb's, not the authors'. The table records some 360,000 distinct CDR3 sequences, approximately 5.1% of them present only once. This clonotype was detected many times. Antigen unknown. Notes on the study in general: Patch test score rose with PT1 expanded TCRs, significant at 8, 16, 32, not 4.

The CDR3 consists of 12 residues. CDR1 and CDR2 (germline): MDHEN, SYDVKM. V shed 6 bases and J shed 6 bases, with 10 bases lying between them. Here the sequenced sample was whole blood, taken in connection with sensitization to the hapten diphenylcyclopropenone (DPC). V usage is TRBV28 and J usage is TRBJ2-3; D ambiguous. This receptor was identified in a woman aged 45-59 years with alopecia areata. Some clones in this sample may be carry-over from other donors' samples. The CDR3 here is CASSLPGDTQYF. DNA of the CDR3: TGTGCCAGCAGCCTGCCCGGGGATACGCAGTATTTT.